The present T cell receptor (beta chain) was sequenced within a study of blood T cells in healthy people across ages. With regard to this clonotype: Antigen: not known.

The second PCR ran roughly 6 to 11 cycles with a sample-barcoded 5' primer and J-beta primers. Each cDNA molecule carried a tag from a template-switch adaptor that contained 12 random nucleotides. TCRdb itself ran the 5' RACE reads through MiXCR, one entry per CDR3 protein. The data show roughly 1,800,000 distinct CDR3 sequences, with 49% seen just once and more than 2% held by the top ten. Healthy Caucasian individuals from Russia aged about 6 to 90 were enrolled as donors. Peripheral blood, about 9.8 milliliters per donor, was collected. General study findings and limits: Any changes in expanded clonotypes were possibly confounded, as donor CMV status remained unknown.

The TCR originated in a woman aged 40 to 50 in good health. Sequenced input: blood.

The DNA of the CDR3 is TGTGCCAGCAGTACTATAGCGGAGTCACAAGAGACCCAGTACTTC. It is translated as CASSTIAESQETQYF. The chain joins TRBV7-9 to TRBJ2-5; tentative D call: TRBD2 (6 bases). Trimming cost V 6 bases and J 2 bases, with 16 bases left between them. CDR1 is SEHNR and CDR2 is FQNEAQ in the germline V gene (reference sequence). The CDR3 contains 15 residues.